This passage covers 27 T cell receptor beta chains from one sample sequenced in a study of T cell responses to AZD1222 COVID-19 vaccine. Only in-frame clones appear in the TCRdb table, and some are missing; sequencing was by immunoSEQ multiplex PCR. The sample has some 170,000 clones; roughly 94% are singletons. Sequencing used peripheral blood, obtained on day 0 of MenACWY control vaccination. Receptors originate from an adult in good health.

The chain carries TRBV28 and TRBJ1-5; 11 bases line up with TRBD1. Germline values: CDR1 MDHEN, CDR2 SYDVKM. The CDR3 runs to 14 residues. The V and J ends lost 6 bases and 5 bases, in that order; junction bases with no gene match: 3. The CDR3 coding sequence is TGTGCCAGCAGGGGGACAGGGGGGCATCAGCCCCAGCATTTT. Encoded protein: CASRGTGGHQPQHF.

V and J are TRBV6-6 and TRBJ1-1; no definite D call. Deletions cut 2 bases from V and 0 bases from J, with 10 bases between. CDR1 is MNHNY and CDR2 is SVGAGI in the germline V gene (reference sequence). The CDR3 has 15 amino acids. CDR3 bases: TGTGCCAGCAGTTACGGACGCAGAATGAACACTGAAGCTTTCTTT. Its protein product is CASSYGRRMNTEAFF.

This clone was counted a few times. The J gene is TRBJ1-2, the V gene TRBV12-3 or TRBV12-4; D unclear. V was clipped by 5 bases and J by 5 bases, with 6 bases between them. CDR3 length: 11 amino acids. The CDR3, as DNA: TGTGCCAGCAGTCTCCTATATGGCTACACCTTC. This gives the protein CASSLLYGYTF.

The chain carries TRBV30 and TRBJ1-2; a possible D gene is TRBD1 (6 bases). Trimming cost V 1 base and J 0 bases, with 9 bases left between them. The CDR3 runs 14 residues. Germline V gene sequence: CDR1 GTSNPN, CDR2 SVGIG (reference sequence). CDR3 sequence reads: CAWSGTVTNYGYTF. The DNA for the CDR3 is TGTGCCTGGAGTGGGACAGTTACTAACTATGGCTACACCTTC.

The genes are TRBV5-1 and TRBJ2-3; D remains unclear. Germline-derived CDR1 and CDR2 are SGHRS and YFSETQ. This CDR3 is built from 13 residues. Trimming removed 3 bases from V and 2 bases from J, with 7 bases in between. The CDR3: CASSSSYTDTQYF. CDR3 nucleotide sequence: TGCGCCAGCAGCTCCTCTTACACAGATACGCAGTATTTT.

As DNA, the CDR3 is TGTGCCATCAGTGACCTAGGACAGGGAAATACGGGCTACACCTTC. It encodes CAISDLGQGNTGYTF. The V gene is TRBV10-3, the J gene TRBJ1-2, with TRBD1 identical over 8 bases. V gave up 3 bases and J gave up 8 bases; unmatched junction bases: 11. Per germline, CDR1 ENHRY and CDR2 SYGVKD. CDR3 length equals 15 residues.

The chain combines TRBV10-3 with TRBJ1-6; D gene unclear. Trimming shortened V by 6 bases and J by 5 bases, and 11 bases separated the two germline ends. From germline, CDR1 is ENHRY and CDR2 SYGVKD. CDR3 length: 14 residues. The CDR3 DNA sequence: TGTGCCATCAGGGCTACGGCCGATAATTCACCCCTCCACTTT. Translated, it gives CAIRATADNSPLHF.

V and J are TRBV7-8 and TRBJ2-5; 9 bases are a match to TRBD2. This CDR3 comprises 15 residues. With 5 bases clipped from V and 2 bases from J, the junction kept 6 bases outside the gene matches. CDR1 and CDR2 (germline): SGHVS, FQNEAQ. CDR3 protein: CASSPLTSGQETQYF. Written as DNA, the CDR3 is TGTGCCAGCAGCCCCCTGACTAGCGGTCAAGAGACCCAGTACTTC.

The CDR3 region is CASSQMDTGSYGYTF. CDR3 DNA: TGTGCCAGCAGCCAGATGGATACAGGGAGCTATGGCTACACCTTC. The genes are TRBV3-1 (or the pseudogene TRBV3-2) and TRBJ1-2; D might be TRBD1 (6 bases). In germline, CDR1 is LGHDT, CDR2 YNNKEL (reference sequence). Trimming shortened V by 3 bases and J by 4 bases, and 15 bases separated the two germline ends. The CDR3 loop spans 15 amino acids.

DNA for the CDR3: TGTGCCAGCAGCTTGGATGTCATAGGGCTTGGTCCTGATGGCTACACCTTC. This sequence encodes CASSLDVIGLGPDGYTF. This chain uses TRBV5-4 with TRBJ1-2; D not resolved. This CDR3 has 17 amino acids. Looked up from germline, CDR1 is SGHNT and CDR2 is YYREEE (reference sequence). V shed 0 bases and J shed 6 bases, with 21 bases lying between them.

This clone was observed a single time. The CDR3 DNA reads as TGTGCCAGCACCTTCGGGCAGGGGGAAGGAAACACCATATATTTT. It is translated as CASTFGQGEGNTIYF. V and J are TRBV6-5 and TRBJ1-3, with TRBD1 matching 7 bases. Germline V gene sequence: CDR1 MNHEY, CDR2 SVGAGI. The trim removed 7 bases at V and 4 bases at J, leaving 10 bases unmatched. There are 15 residues in the CDR3.

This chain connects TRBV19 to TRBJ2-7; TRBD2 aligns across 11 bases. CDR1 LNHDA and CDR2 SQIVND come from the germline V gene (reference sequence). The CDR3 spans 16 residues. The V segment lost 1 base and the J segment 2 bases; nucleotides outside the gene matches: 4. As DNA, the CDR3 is TGTGCCAGTAGTATAGCGGCGGGACTAGCGGCCTACGAGCAGTACTTC. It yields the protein CASSIAAGLAAYEQYF.

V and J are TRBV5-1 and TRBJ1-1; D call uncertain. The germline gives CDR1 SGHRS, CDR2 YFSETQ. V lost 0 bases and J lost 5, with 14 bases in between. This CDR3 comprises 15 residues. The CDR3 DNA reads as TGCGCCAGCAGCTTGGAAGTGTGGGGAGAGACTGAAGCTTTCTTT. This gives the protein CASSLEVWGETEAFF.

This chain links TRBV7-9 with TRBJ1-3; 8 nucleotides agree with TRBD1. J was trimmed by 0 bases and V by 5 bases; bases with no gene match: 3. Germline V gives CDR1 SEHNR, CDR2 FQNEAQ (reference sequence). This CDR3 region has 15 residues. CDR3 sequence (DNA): TGTGCCAGCAGCCTGGGACAGGTCTCTGGAAACACCATATATTTT. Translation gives CASSLGQVSGNTIYF.

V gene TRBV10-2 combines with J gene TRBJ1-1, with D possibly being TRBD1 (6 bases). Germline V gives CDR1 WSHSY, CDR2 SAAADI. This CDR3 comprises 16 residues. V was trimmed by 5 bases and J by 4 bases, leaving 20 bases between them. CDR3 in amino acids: CASSMSAGVGITEAFF. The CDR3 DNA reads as TGCGCCAGCAGTATGTCGGCAGGGGTTGGAATCACTGAAGCTTTCTTT.

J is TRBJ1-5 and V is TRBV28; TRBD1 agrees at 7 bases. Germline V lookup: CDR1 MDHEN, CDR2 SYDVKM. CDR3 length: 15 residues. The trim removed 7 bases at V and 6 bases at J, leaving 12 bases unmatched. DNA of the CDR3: TGTGCCAGCAACCCCCACGGCAGGGACAGTCAGCCCCAGCATTTT. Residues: CASNPHGRDSQPQHF.

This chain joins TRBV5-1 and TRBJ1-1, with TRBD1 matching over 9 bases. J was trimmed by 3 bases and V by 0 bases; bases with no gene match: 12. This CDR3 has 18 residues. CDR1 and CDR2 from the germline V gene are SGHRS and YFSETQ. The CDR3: CASSLAPGQGSKDTEAFF. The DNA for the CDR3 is TGCGCCAGCAGCTTGGCACCGGGACAGGGAAGTAAGGACACTGAAGCTTTCTTT.

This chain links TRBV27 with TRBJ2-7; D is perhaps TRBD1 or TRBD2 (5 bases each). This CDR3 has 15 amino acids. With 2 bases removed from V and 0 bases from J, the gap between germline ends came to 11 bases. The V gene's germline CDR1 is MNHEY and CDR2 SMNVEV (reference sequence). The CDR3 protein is CASSLSPGTSYEQYF. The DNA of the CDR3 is TGTGCCAGCAGTTTAAGCCCAGGGACCTCCTACGAGCAGTACTTC.

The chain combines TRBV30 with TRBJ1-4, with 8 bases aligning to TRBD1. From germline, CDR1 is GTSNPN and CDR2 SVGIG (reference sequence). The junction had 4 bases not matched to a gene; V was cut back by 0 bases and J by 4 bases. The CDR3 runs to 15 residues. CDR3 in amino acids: CAWSVIQGGNEKLFF. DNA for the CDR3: TGTGCCTGGAGTGTAATACAGGGGGGTAATGAAAAACTGTTTTTT.

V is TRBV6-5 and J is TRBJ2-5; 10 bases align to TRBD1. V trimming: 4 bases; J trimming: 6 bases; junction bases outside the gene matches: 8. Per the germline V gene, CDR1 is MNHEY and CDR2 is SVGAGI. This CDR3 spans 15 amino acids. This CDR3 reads CASSFETGGAKTQYF. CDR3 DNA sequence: TGTGCCAGCAGTTTCGAGACAGGGGGCGCGAAGACCCAGTACTTC.

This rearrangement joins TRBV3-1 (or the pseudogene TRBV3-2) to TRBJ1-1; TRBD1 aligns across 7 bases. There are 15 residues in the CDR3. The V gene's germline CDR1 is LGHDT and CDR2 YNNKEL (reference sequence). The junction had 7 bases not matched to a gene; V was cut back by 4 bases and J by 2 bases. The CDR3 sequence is CASSRPGQVNTEAFF. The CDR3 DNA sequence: TGTGCCAGCAGCCGACCCGGACAGGTAAACACTGAAGCTTTCTTT.

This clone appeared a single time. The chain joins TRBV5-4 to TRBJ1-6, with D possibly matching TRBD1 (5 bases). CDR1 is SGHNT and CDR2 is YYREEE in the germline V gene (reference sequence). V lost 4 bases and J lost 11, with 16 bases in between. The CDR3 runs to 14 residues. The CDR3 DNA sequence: TGTGCCAGCAGCAAGGGACCAAACGAGGCACCCCTCCACTTT. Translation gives CASSKGPNEAPLHF.

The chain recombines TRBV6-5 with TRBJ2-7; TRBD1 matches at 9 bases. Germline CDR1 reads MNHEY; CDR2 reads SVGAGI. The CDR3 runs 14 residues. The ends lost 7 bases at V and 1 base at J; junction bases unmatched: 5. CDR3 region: CASTAGQGSYEQYF. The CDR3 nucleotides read TGTGCCAGCACCGCGGGACAGGGATCCTACGAGCAGTACTTC.

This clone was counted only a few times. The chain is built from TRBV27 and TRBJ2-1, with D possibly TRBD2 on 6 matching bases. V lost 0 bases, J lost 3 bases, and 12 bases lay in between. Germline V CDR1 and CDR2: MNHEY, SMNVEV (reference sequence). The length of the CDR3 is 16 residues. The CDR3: CASSLSTRGLYNEQFF. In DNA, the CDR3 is TGTGCCAGCAGTTTATCCACGCGGGGTCTCTACAATGAGCAGTTCTTC.

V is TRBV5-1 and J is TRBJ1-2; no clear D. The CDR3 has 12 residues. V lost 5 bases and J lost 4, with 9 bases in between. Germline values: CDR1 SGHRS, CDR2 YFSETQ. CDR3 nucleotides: TGCGCCAGCAGTAAAGATGCCTATGGCTACACCTTC. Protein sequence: CASSKDAYGYTF.

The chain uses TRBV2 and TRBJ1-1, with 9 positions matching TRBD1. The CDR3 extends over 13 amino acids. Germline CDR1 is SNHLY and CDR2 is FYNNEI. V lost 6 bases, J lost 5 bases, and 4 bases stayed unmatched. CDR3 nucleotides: TGTGCCAGCAGGGGACAGGGTTGGACTGAAGCTTTCTTT. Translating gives CASRGQGWTEAFF. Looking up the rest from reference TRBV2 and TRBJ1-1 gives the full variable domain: EPEVTQTPSHQVTQMGQEVILRCVPISNHLYFYWYRQILGQKVEFLVSFYNNEISEKSEIFDDQFSVERPDGSNFTLKIRSTKLEDSAMYFCASRGQGWTEAFFGQGTRLTVV.

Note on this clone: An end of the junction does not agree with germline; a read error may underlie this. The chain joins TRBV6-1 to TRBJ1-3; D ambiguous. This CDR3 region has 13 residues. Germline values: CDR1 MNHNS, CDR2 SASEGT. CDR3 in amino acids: CASSEAGGHTIYF. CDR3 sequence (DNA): TGTGCCAGCAGTGAAGCGGGTGGACACACCATATATTTT.